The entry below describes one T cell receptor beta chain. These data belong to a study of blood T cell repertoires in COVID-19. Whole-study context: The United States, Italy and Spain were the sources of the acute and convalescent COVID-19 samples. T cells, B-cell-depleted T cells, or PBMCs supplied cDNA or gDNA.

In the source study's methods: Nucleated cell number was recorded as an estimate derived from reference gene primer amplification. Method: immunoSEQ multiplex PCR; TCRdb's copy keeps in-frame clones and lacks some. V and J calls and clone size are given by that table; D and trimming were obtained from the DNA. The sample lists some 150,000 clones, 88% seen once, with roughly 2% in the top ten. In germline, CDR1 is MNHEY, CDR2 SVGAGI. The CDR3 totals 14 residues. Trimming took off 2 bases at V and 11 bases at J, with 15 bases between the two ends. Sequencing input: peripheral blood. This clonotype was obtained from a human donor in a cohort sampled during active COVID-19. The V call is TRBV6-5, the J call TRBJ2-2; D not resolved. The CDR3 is CASSYGGSLPELFF. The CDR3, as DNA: TGTGCCAGCAGTTACGGTGGCAGTCTTCCCGAGCTGTTTTTT.